This T cell receptor beta chain is drawn from a study of blood T cell repertoires in COVID-19 (dated by TCRdb to the early 2020s). Study-wide context: Samples from collaborators originated in the United States, Italy and Spain and spanned both the acute and convalescent phases of COVID-19. The repertoires were made available in a free public database intended to serve as a resource for research on the immune response to SARS-CoV-2. Where available, HLA class I and class II types were obtained from metadata supplied by the sample provider rather than from assay-based typing. The dataset comprised deeply sampled blood TCRbeta repertoires from subjects exposed to, actively infected with, or recovered from COVID-19. Samples came from the ongoing ImmuneRACE study (first 160 participants) plus 1,254 subjects from 6 global collaborators. The prospective study material was composed of cDNA or gDNA derived from T cells, B-cell-depleted T cells, or PBMCs. Nearly every sample came with metadata listing a de-identified subject ID, COVID-19 status, age in years and sex.

The sample holds one count of this clone. Its antigen is not yet known. Base qualities are not at hand, and no much larger clone is one base apart. TCRbeta CDR3 regions were amplified from genomic DNA by means of the immunoSEQ Assay, a bias-controlled multiplex PCR. The paper's processing steps were these. The number of nucleated cells in each sample was estimated by amplification of reference gene primers within the assay. To quantify the absolute abundance of each unique TCRbeta CDR3 rearrangement, sequence reads were collapsed and filtered. For each sample, productive Simpson clonality was calculated as the square root of Simpson's diversity index over productive rearrangements. TCRdb obtained this table from immuneACCESS and retained in-frame rearrangements with V and J assigned. These tables miss some clones; where compared with another copy, unresolved V genes account for less than half of the shortfall, and the remainder is unexplained. For V, J and clone size, that table is used; D and trimming come from the DNA. Recorded for this sample are about 200,000 clones; more than 85% of them occurred a single time. Over 1.5% of the sample comes from the top ten.

Overall study outcomes, separate from this receptor: Clinical and demographic metadata were provided uncurated, with the amount varying by source and participant.

Collaborating institutions collected whole blood in K2EDTA tubes following their own protocols. For TCRbeta analysis, collaborators shipped samples in one of three forms: frozen whole blood, isolated PBMCs, or DNA extracted from either of those sample types. What was sequenced was peripheral blood. The source is a middle-aged man with active or convalescent COVID-19.

The nucleotides read TGTGCCAGTAGTATACTGGGGGGAGGCACAGATACGCAGTATTTT. Its translation is CASSILGGGTDTQYF. The rearranged segments are TRBV19 and TRBJ2-3; TRBD2 is possibly the D segment (6 matching bases). From the cysteine through the phenylalanine, the CDR3 covers 15 amino acids. The entry retains the CDR3 DNA only, 45 bases that are in frame from base 1. CDR1 LNHDA and CDR2 SQIVND are derived from the germline V gene (reference sequence). V loses 2 bases, J loses 1 base, and the germline ends lie 10 bases apart.